These T cell receptor beta chains were read from a single sample in a study of blood T cell repertoires in COVID-19. Sequencing used immunoSEQ multiplex PCR; TCRdb keeps in-frame clones, though not all of them. The repertoire holds 30,000 to 40,000 clones, roughly 85% seen once, with about 9.3% in the top ten. Sequences were obtained from peripheral blood. These receptor sequences come from a human donor in a cohort sampled during active COVID-19. Each CDR3 is given with its conserved first and last residue. The order of the fields is CDR3 length, V gene, D gene, J gene, clone size, CDR3 DNA, CDR3 protein. The D gene is left open where the match is weak. Size tells how often a clone was seen (once, few, many) or the class of an expanded clone, and some rows leave it out.

>13|TRBV6-6|.|TRBJ1-5|.
TGTGCCAGCACTTACGCAGAGGGCCAGCCCCAGCATTTT
CASTYAEGQPQHF
>16|TRBV5-1|.|TRBJ2-2|.
TGCGCCAGCAGCATACAAACACGGAGAGACACCGGGGAGCTGTTTTTT
CASSIQTRRDTGELFF
>18|TRBV7-3|TRBD2|TRBJ2-3|.
TGTGCCAGCAGCCTACAGGCCTTGGCGGGGGGGTTCGCAGATACGCAGTATTTT
CASSLQALAGGFADTQYF
>17|TRBV3-1/TRBV3-2|.|TRBJ2-1|.
TGTGCCAGCAGCCTCGAAAGGGTGCGGGGAGGTGGAAATGAGCAGTTCTTC
CASSLERVRGGGNEQFF
>13|TRBV27|.|TRBJ1-2|.
TGTGCCAGCAGTTTTAACAGGGACACTGGCTACACCTTC
CASSFNRDTGYTF
>16|TRBV2|.|TRBJ1-3|few
TGTGCCAGCAGTGCTCAGCGGACGGTCTCTGGAAACACCATATATTTT
CASSAQRTVSGNTIYF
>11|TRBV28|.|TRBJ1-5|.
TGTGCCAGCAGTGGGGAGCAGCCCCAGCATTTT
CASSGEQPQHF
>16|TRBV27|TRBD1|TRBJ2-3|once
TGTGCCAGCAGTGGCGCCCCGACAGGGCGCACAGATACGCAGTATTTT
CASSGAPTGRTDTQYF
>16|TRBV12-5|.|TRBJ2-1|.
TGTGCTAGTGGTTTGACCCGTCCGAGCTCCTACAATGAGCAGTTCTTC
CASGLTRPSSYNEQFF
>14|TRBV27|.|TRBJ1-1|.
TGTGCCAGCAAGTTTAGCAGGGGGAACACTGAAGCTTTCTTT
CASKFSRGNTEAFF
>14|TRBV10-1|.|TRBJ2-2|.
TGCGCCAGCAGTGAGTCGGGCTACAGCGGGGAGCTGTTTTTT
CASSESGYSGELFF
>16|TRBV9|TRBD1|TRBJ1-2|.
TGTGCCAGCAGCGTAGCGCCGACAGGGGATCAGTCTGGGATCACCTTC
CASSVAPTGDQSGITF
>14|TRBV10-3|.|TRBJ2-1|.
TGTGCCATCAGAGGGGTGGACAGTCCCAATGAGCAGTTCTTC
CAIRGVDSPNEQFF
>13|TRBV5-1|.|TRBJ1-3|.
TGCGCCAGCAGACCGGACAGTCGAAACACCATATATTTT
CASRPDSRNTIYF
>16|TRBV9|TRBD2|TRBJ2-1|.
TGTGCCAGCAGCCCGATAGCGGGAGGTTGGTACAATGAGCAGTTCTTC
CASSPIAGGWYNEQFF
>14|TRBV6-5|.|TRBJ1-2|.
TGTGCCAGCAGTTACTCGGCCGGGAACTATGGCTACACCTTC
CASSYSAGNYGYTF